A selection of T cell receptor beta chains follows, all from one sample in a study of blood T cell repertoires in COVID-19. Produced via immunoSEQ multiplex PCR; TCRdb's table is partial and in-frame only. The sample yields approximately 300,000 clones, about 82% seen once. The sequencing sample was made of peripheral blood. Receptor source: a woman aged 50 to 60 with acute or convalescent COVID-19. Both conserved end residues are part of each CDR3. The D gene is left open where the match is weak. A row's size may be missing; if present it is once, few, many or a size class.

size,J,V,D,DNA,CDR3
few,TRBJ2-5,TRBV12-5,.,TGTGCTAGTGGCGGTTTGGAAGAGACCCAGTACTTC,CASGGLEETQYF
.,TRBJ2-7,TRBV7-2,.,TGTGCCAGCAGCTTAGCGAGTGGGGGAGGTCGCGACGAGCAGTACTTC,CASSLASGGGRDEQYF
.,TRBJ1-4,TRBV29-1,.,TGCAGCGTTGCATCAATGCGGTTCGAAAAACTGTTTTTT,CSVASMRFEKLFF
once,TRBJ2-7,TRBV5-5,TRBD2,TGTGCCAGCAGCGAAAGACTAGCGGGGGGTTACGAGCAGTACTTC,CASSERLAGGYEQYF
.,TRBJ2-3,TRBV11-1,.,TGTGCCAGCAGCTTAGCGGGAGGCACAGATACGCAGTATTTT,CASSLAGGTDTQYF
.,TRBJ1-2,TRBV6-5,.,TGTGCCAGCAGTTACTCTTTGACAGGAGGCGACTATGGCTACACCTTC,CASSYSLTGGDYGYTF
.,TRBJ2-7,TRBV12-3/TRBV12-4,.,TGTGCCAGCAGTTTGGAGCTTTACGAGCAGTACTTC,CASSLELYEQYF
.,TRBJ1-2,TRBV4-2,TRBD1,TGTGCCAGCAGCCCCGCCCGGGACAGGGTAAACGGCTACACCTTC,CASSPARDRVNGYTF
.,TRBJ2-3,TRBV6-5,.,TGTGCCAGCAGTTACTCACAGGGCGGAGGAGATACGCAGTATTTT,CASSYSQGGGDTQYF
.,TRBJ2-5,TRBV5-4,.,TGTGCCAGCAGCTTGATGCTAGCGCCACAAGAGACCCAGTACTTC,CASSLMLAPQETQYF
.,TRBJ1-2,TRBV7-6,.,TGTGCCAGCAGCTTAGCAAGCGGATGGAGTGATGGCTACACCTTC,CASSLASGWSDGYTF
once,TRBJ1-1,TRBV20-1,.,TGCAGTGCTAGAGAGAGGGGGGGAGCTTTCTTT,CSARERGGAFF
.,TRBJ2-5,TRBV27,.,TGTGCCAGCAGAAAACAGGGTAAAGAGACCCAGTACTTC,CASRKQGKETQYF
.,TRBJ2-7,TRBV21-1,.,TGTGCCAGCAGCAGATCCGGGACAAGCTCCTACGAGCAGTACTTC,CASSRSGTSSYEQYF
.,TRBJ2-5,TRBV7-2,TRBD2,TGTGCCAGCAGCCAGAATAGCGGGAGGGCCGGGGAGACCCAGTACTTC,CASSQNSGRAGETQYF
.,TRBJ2-7,TRBV28,TRBD1,TGTGCCAGCAGTTTATGGGACAGGGAGAGGTACGAGCAGTACTTC,CASSLWDRERYEQYF
.,TRBJ1-4,TRBV28,TRBD1,TGTGCCAGCTCGGGACAGGCTAATGAAAAACTGTTTTTT,CASSGQANEKLFF
.,TRBJ1-2,TRBV11-2,TRBD1,TGTGCCAGCAGCCCATTCCCTGGACAGGGCAACTATGGCTACACCTTC,CASSPFPGQGNYGYTF
.,TRBJ2-7,TRBV7-9,TRBD2,TGTGCCAGCAGCCCCAGGGTTGCTAGCGGGAGAGTATACGAGCAGTACTTC,CASSPRVASGRVYEQYF
.,TRBJ2-5,TRBV28,.,TGTGCCAGCAGCCCCGGCCCGGGGAGAAAGACCCAGTACTTC,CASSPGPGRKTQYF
.,TRBJ1-2,TRBV27,TRBD1,TGTGCCAGCAGTTTCCGGACAGGGGGAGATGGCTACACCTTC,CASSFRTGGDGYTF
.,TRBJ2-7,TRBV27,TRBD1,TGTGCCAGCAGTCCATCGAAATGGGACAGACCCTACGAGCAGTACTTC,CASSPSKWDRPYEQYF
few,TRBJ2-6,TRBV7-9,TRBD1,TGTGCCAGCGGAGGACAGGGTATCGCTGGGGCCAACGTCCTGACTTTC,CASGGQGIAGANVLTF
.,TRBJ1-1,TRBV27,.,TGTGCCAGCAGGGCGGGACGGGACACTGAAGCTTTCTTT,CASRAGRDTEAFF
few,TRBJ1-1,TRBV4-2,.,TGTGCCAGCAGCCAAGATAGGCCCGGTCGCGGGGAGGGCACTGAAGCTTTCTTT,CASSQDRPGRGEGTEAFF
.,TRBJ1-6,TRBV5-1,TRBD1,TGCGCCAGCAGCTTGGCAGCCGGACAGGGCAATTCACCCCTCCACTTT,CASSLAAGQGNSPLHF
.,TRBJ1-1,TRBV7-2,TRBD1,TGTGCCAGCAGCTTAGGGACAGGGGGCTTGGGCACTGAAGCTTTCTTT,CASSLGTGGLGTEAFF
.,TRBJ1-1,TRBV9,TRBD1,TGTGCCAGCACCGAATTTCCAGGGGGCTTGATTGAAGCTTTCTTT,CASTEFPGGLIEAFF
.,TRBJ1-1,TRBV28,.,TGTGCCAGCAGTCCCATCAACATGAACACTGAAGCTTTCTTT,CASSPINMNTEAFF
once,TRBJ2-5,TRBV5-1,.,TGCGCCAGCAGCTTGGGACTACAGCGGGAGACCCAGTACTTC,CASSLGLQRETQYF
.,TRBJ1-1,TRBV4-2,.,TGTGCCAGCAGCCAAGATCTGGCCGGGGGGCCTCCGGCTTTCTTT,CASSQDLAGGPPAFF
.,TRBJ2-7,TRBV23-1,TRBD1,TGCGCCAGCAGTCATTCACGGGACAGGAGCTCCTACGAGCAGTACTTC,CASSHSRDRSSYEQYF
.,TRBJ2-3,TRBV10-3,TRBD2,TGTGCCATCAGTGAGGGGACTAGCGGGAGTGGAGATACGCAGTATTTT,CAISEGTSGSGDTQYF
.,TRBJ2-7,TRBV11-2,TRBD2,TGTGCCAGCAGCTCCCCCCTTAGTCTAGCGGCCGCCTACGAGCAGTACTTC,CASSSPLSLAAAYEQYF
once,TRBJ1-1,TRBV7-9,.,TGTGCCAGCAGCTCCCTCGGGGGTGGTATGGACACTGAAGCTTTCTTT,CASSSLGGGMDTEAFF
.,TRBJ2-1,TRBV29-1,TRBD1,TGCAGCGTTGTAAAAGGACAGGGGGGATACAATGAGCAGTTCTTC,CSVVKGQGGYNEQFF
.,TRBJ2-5,TRBV7-9,.,TGTGCCAGCAGCTCCGGGGAGACCCAGTACTTC,CASSSGETQYF
.,TRBJ2-4,TRBV28,.,TGTGCCAGCAGTTCCCTAGGCATTCAGTACTTC,CASSSLGIQYF
.,TRBJ2-1,TRBV18,TRBD2,TGTGCCAGCTCACCTTTGACTAGCGGGAGTTACTACAATGAGCAGTTCTTC,CASSPLTSGSYYNEQFF
.,TRBJ2-7,TRBV7-9,TRBD2,TGTGCCAGCAGTCGCACGGGACTAGCGACCGAGCAGTACTTC,CASSRTGLATEQYF
once,TRBJ2-5,TRBV24-1,.,TGTGCCACCAGTGGGGGCCAGGTAGGAACCCGACAAGAGACCCAGTACTTC,CATSGGQVGTRQETQYF
.,TRBJ1-1,TRBV19,.,TGTGCCAGTCCGTGCGGGACTCCTCCGGGGGACACTGAAGCTTTCTTT,CASPCGTPPGDTEAFF
.,TRBJ2-7,TRBV19,.,TGTGCCAGTAGGGACAGAAATTACGAGCAGTACTTC,CASRDRNYEQYF
.,TRBJ1-6,TRBV25-1,.,TGTGCCAGCAGCTCGAAGTGGCAGAGCTACCCGGGGGGGTCACCCCTCCACTTT,CASSSKWQSYPGGSPLHF
.,TRBJ2-1,TRBV4-1,TRBD2,TGCGCCAGCAGCCAAGGGCTAGCGGACTACAATGAGCAGTTCTTC,CASSQGLADYNEQFF
.,TRBJ1-6,TRBV5-1,TRBD1,TGCGCCAGCAGCCCGAGTACGGACAGGGGGCGCCGAACCCTCCACTTT,CASSPSTDRGRRTLHF